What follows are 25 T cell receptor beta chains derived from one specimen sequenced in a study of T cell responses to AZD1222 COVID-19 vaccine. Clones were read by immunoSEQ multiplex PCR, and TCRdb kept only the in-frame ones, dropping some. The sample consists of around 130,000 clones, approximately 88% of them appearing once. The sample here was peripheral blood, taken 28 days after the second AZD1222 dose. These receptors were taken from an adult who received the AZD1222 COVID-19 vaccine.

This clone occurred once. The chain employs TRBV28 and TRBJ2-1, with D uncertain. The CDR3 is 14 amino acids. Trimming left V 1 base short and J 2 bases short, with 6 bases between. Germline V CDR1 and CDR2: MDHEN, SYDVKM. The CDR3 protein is CASSLFGPYNEQFF. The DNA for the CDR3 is TGTGCCAGCAGTTTATTCGGACCCTACAATGAGCAGTTCTTC.

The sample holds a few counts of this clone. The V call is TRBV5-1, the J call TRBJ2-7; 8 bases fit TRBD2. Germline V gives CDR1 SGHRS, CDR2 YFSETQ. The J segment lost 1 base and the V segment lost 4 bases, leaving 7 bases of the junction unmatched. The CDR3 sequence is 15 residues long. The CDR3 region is CASSRNSGASYEQYF. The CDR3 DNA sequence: TGCGCCAGCAGCCGAAATAGCGGGGCATCCTACGAGCAGTACTTC.

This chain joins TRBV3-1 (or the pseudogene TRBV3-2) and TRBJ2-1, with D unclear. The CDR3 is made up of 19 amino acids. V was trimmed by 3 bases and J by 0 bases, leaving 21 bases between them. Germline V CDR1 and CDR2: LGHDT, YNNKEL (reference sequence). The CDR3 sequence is CASSHSGIGPKGSYNEQFF. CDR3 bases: TGTGCCAGCAGCCATTCTGGGATAGGGCCTAAAGGCTCCTACAATGAGCAGTTCTTC.

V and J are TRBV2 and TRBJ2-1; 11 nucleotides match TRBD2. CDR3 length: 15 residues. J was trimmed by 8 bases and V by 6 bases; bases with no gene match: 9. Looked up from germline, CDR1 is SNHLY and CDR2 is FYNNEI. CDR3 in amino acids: CASSAPSGRSDEQFF. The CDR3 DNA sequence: TGTGCCAGCAGCGCCCCTAGCGGGAGGTCGGATGAGCAGTTCTTC.

The CDR3 bases are TGTGCCAGCAGTTTAGTTGTAGATGGCTACACCTTC. This encodes CASSLVVDGYTF. The chain links TRBV12-3 or TRBV12-4 to TRBJ1-2; no reliable D call. The CDR3 spans 12 residues. V was trimmed by 1 base and J by 6 bases, leaving 6 bases between them.

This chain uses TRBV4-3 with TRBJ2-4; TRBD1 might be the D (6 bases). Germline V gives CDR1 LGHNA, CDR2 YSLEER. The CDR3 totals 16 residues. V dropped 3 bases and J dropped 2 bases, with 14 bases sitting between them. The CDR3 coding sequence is TGCGCCAGCAGCCACCAACCAACAGGGACCAAAAACATTCAGTACTTC. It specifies CASSHQPTGTKNIQYF.

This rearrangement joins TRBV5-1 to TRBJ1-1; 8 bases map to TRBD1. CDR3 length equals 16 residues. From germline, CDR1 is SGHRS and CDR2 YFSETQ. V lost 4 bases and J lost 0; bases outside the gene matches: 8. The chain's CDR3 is CASSRTGQVMNTEAFF. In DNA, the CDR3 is TGCGCCAGCAGCAGAACGGGACAGGTGATGAACACTGAAGCTTTCTTT.

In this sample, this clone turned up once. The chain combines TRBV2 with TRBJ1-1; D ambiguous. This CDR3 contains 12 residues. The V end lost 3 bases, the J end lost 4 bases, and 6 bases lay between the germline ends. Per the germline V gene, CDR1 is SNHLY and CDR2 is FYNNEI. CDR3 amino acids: CASSESGTEAFF. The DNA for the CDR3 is TGTGCCAGCAGTGAGTCAGGCACTGAAGCTTTCTTT.

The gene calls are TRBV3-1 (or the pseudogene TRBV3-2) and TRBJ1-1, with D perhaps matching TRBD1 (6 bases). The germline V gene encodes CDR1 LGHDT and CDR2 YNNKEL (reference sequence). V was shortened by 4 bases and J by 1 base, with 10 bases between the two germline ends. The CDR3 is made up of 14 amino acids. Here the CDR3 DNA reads TGTGCCAGCAGCCTCGGACAGCAGAACACTGAAGCTTTCTTT. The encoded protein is CASSLGQQNTEAFF.

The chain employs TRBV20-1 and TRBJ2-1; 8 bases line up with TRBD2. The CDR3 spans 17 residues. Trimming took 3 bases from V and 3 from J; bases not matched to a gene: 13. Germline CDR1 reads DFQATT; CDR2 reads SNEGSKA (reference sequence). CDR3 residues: CSASNLAGQFLYNEQFF. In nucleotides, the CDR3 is TGCAGTGCTAGTAACCTAGCGGGCCAGTTCCTCTACAATGAGCAGTTCTTC.

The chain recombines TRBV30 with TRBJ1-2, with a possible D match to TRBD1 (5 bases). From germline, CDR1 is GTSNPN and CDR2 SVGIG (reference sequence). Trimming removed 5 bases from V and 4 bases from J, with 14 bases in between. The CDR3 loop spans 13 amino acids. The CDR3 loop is CAWSGLLLYGYTF. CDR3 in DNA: TGTGCCTGGTCGGGACTCTTACTCTATGGCTACACCTTC.

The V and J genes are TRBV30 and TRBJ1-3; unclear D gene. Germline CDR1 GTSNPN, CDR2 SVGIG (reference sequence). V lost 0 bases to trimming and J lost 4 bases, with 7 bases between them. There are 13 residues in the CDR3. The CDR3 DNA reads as TGTGCCTGGAGTGTCGAAGGAGGAAACACCATATATTTT. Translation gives CAWSVEGGNTIYF.

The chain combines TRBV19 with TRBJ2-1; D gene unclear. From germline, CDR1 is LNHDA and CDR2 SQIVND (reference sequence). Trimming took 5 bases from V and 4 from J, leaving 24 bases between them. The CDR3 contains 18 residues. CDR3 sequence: CASSSTWGSGGPYNEQFF. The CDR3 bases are TGTGCCAGTAGTTCTACTTGGGGTTCTGGCGGCCCTTACAATGAGCAGTTCTTC. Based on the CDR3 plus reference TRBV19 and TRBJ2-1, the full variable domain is DGGITQSPKYLFRKEGQNVTLSCEQNLNHDAMYWYRQDPGQGLRLIYYSQIVNDFQKGDIAEGYSVSREKKESFPLTVTSAQKNPTAFYLCASSSTWGSGGPYNEQFFGPGTRLTVL.

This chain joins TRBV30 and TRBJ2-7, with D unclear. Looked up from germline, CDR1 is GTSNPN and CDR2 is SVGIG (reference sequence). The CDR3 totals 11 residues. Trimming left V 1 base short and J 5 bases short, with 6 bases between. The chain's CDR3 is CAWSDFDEQYF. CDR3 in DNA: TGTGCCTGGAGTGACTTCGACGAGCAGTACTTC. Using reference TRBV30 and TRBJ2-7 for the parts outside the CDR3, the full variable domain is SQTIHQWPATLVQPVGSPLSLECTVEGTSNPNLYWYRQAAGRGLQLLFYSVGIGQISSEVPQNLSASRPQDRQFILSSKKLLLSDSGFYLCAWSDFDEQYFGPGTRLTVT.

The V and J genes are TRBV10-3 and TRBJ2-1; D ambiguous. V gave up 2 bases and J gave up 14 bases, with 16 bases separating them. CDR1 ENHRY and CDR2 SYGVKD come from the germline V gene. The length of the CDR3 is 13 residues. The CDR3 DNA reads TGTGCCATCAGTGAGAGGTTACCCCAGGAAAAGTTCTTC. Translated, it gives CAISERLPQEKFF.

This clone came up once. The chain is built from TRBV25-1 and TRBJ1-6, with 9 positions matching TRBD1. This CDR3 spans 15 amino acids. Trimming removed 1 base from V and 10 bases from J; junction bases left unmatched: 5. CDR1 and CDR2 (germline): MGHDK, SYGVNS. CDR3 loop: CASSESGQGKSPLHF. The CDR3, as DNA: TGTGCCAGCAGTGAATCTGGACAGGGGAAGTCACCCCTCCACTTT.

CDR3 region: CASSHKTRSRGGGDTQYF. CDR3 DNA sequence: TGTGCCAGCAGCCACAAGACAAGGTCCAGGGGGGGAGGTGATACGCAGTATTTT. The chain carries TRBV3-1 (or the pseudogene TRBV3-2) and TRBJ2-3; D is tentatively TRBD1 or TRBD2 (7 bases each). Germline CDR1 and CDR2: LGHDT and YNNKEL (reference sequence). This CDR3 is 18 amino acids long. Trimming removed 3 bases at V and 6 bases at J, with 25 bases between.

CDR3 sequence reads: CVRGGNYGYTF. CDR3 DNA sequence: TGTGTTCGAGGGGGGAACTATGGCTACACCTTC. V usage is TRBV30 and J usage is TRBJ1-2; D is possibly TRBD1 (6 bases). The CDR3 is 11 residues long. The germline V gene has CDR1 GTSNPN and CDR2 SVGIG (reference sequence). The variable domain in full, completed from reference TRBV30 and TRBJ1-2, reads SQTIHQWPATLVQPVGSPLSLECTVEGTSNPNLYWYRQAAGRGLQLLFYSVGIGQISSEVPQNLSASRPQDRQFILSSKKLLLSDSGFYLCVRGGNYGYTFGSGTRLTVV.

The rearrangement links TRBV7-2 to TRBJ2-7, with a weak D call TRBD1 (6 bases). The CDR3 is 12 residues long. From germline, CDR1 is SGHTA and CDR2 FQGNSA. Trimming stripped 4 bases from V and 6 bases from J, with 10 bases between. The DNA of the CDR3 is TGTGCCAGCAGCTCCACAGGGTTCGAGCAGTACTTC. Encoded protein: CASSSTGFEQYF.

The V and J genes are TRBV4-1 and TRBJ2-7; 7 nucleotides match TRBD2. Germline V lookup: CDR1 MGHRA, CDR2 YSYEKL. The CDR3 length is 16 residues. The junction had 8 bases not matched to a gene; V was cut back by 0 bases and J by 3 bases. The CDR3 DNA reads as TGCGCCAGCAGCCAAGATCAGGCGCGGGGGTACTACGAGCAGTACTTC. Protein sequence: CASSQDQARGYYEQYF.

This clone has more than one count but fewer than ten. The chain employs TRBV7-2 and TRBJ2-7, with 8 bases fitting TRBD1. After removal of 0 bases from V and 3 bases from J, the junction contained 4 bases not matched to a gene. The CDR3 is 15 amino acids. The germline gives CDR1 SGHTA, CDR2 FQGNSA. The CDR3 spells CASSLAPGGHYEQYF. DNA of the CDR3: TGTGCCAGCAGCTTAGCGCCAGGGGGCCACTACGAGCAGTACTTC.

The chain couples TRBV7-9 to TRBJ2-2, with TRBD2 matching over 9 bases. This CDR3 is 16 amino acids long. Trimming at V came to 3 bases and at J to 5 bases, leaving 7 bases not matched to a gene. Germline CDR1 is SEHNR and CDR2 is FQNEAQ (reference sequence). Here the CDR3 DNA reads TGTGCCAGCAGCTTGAATAGCGGGGGACTGACCGGGGAGCTGTTTTTT. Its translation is CASSLNSGGLTGELFF.

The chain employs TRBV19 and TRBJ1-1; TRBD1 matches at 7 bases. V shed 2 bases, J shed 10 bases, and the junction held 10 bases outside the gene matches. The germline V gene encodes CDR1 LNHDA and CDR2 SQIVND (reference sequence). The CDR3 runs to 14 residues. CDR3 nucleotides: TGTGCCAGTAGTATACCCAACAGGGGCGCGGTAGCTTTCTTT. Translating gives CASSIPNRGAVAFF.

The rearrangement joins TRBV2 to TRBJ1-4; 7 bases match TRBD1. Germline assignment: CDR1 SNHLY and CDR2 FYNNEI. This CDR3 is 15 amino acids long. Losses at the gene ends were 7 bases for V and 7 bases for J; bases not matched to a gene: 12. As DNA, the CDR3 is TGTGCCAGCAAAAGACAACGGGACAGCGCTGAAAAACTGTTTTTT. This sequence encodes CASKRQRDSAEKLFF.

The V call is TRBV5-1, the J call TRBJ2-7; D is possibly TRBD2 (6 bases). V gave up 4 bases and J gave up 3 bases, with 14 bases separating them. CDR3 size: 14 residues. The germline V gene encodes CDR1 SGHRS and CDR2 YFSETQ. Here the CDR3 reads CASSLSPGDYEQYF. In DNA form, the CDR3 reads TGCGCCAGCAGCCTCTCCCCGGGGGACTACGAGCAGTACTTC.